The 2 T cell receptor beta chains below come from one sample, sequenced in a study of CD8+CD57+ T cells in acquired aplastic anemia. In patients chosen for sequencing, flow cytometry had shown CD8+CD57+ cell expansion. The use of genomic DNA as template underpinned the TCR beta VDJ and CDR3 profiling. TCRdb re-analysed the reads in MiXCR, keeping a single row per CDR3 protein. The table includes about 120,000 distinct CDR3 sequences, 55% to 60% detected once. The sample taken for sequencing was sorted CD4+, CD8+, or CD8+CD57+ T cells (not recorded which) from PBMCs. The receptors come from a human donor with aplastic anemia.

This clonotype appeared many times. This sequence joins TRBV5-4 and TRBJ2-7; D may match TRBD1 or TRBD2 (6 bases each). Germline assignment: CDR1 SGHNT and CDR2 YYREEE (reference sequence). V was clipped by 3 bases and J by 4 bases, with 17 bases between them. The length of the CDR3 is 15 residues. This CDR3 reads CASSSQGSGGYEQYF. CDR3 bases: TGTGCCAGCAGCTCGCAGGGGTCTGGGGGGTACGAGCAGTACTTC.

The chain uses TRBV19 and TRBJ2-7; TRBD1 agrees at 9 bases. The trim removed 6 bases at V and 2 bases at J, leaving 5 bases unmatched. The CDR3 length is 14 residues. Looked up from germline, CDR1 is LNHDA and CDR2 is SQIVND (reference sequence). The CDR3: CASSSGTGPYEQYF. Here the CDR3 DNA reads TGTGCCAGTAGCTCCGGGACAGGGCCCTACGAGCAGTACTTC.